This T cell receptor beta chain was sequenced in a study of blood T cell repertoires in COVID-19 (dated by TCRdb to the early 2020s). Some background on the complete study: Samples covering the acute and convalescent phases of COVID-19 were provided by collaborators in the United States, Italy and Spain. The repertoires were made available in a free public database intended to serve as a resource for research on the immune response to SARS-CoV-2. Where available, HLA class I and class II types were obtained from metadata supplied by the sample provider rather than from assay-based typing. The samples were drawn from two sources: the first 160 participants of the ongoing ImmuneRACE study, and about 1,300 subjects contributed by 6 global collaborators. The material from the prospective study consisted of cDNA or gDNA derived from T cells, B-cell-depleted T cells, or PBMCs. The sample metadata nearly always contained a de-identified subject ID, COVID-19 status, age in years and sex. The dataset comprised deeply sampled blood TCRbeta repertoires from subjects exposed to, actively infected with, or recovered from COVID-19. Study-wide findings and limitations: The amount of clinical and demographic metadata varied by source and participant and was provided uncurated.

Notes on this clone: There is no known antigen for this receptor. Base qualities are not at hand, and no much larger clone is one base apart.

TCRbeta CDR3 regions were amplified from genomic DNA by means of the immunoSEQ Assay, a bias-controlled multiplex PCR. The paper's processing steps were these. Within the assay, amplification of reference gene primers was used to estimate how many nucleated cells each sample contained. To quantify the absolute abundance of each unique TCRbeta CDR3 rearrangement, sequence reads were collapsed and filtered. For each sample, productive Simpson clonality was calculated by taking the square root of Simpson's diversity index across productive rearrangements. This is the immuneACCESS table as TCRdb keeps it, with only in-frame sequences that have V and J called. A part of the clones is gone; compared with another copy, unresolved V genes explain less than half, and the rest is unexplained. V, J and clone size were drawn from that table, and D and trimming were deduced from the DNA. Across this sample there are some 190,000 clones, with 75% to 85% seen only once. Of the sample, 3.5% to 5.5% is held by the ten largest clones.

V was cut back by 6 bases and J by 3 bases, leaving a gap of 8 bases between them. CDR1 and CDR2 are read off the germline V gene as WSHSY and SAAADI. From the cysteine up to the phenylalanine, the CDR3 has a length of 12 residues. Only CDR3 DNA is held: 36 bases, read in frame from base 1. Participants in the prospective study were aged roughly 18 to 89 years, lived in 24 United States geographic areas, and enrolled through a virtual design. In the prospective study, participants were assigned to cohorts based on the clinical history participants reported in a screening survey and a study questionnaire. Each participant in the prospective study had whole blood, serum and a nasopharyngeal or oropharyngeal swab collected by mobile phlebotomists. Over a roughly 2-month period, participants in the prospective study had the option of providing additional blood draws and questionnaires. Blood samples from the prospective study were shipped frozen or at room temperature prior to DNA extraction.

Sequences were obtained from PBMCs or T cells enriched from blood (not recorded which). The sequence is built from TRBV10-2 and TRBJ1-1, with TRBD1 perhaps the D gene, on 6 matching bases. The clonotype was recovered from a man between 25 and 39 years old with acute COVID-19. The base sequence is TGCGCCAGCAGACAGGGACACACTGAAGCTTTCTTT. This translates into CASRQGHTEAFF.